The T cell receptor beta chain described here comes from a study of T-cell reconstitution after alpha-beta-depleted transplantation in children. Per germline, CDR1 SGHTA and CDR2 FQGTGA. This CDR3 contains 17 residues. The junction had 8 bases not matched to a gene; V was cut back by 5 bases and J by 2 bases. This clonotype has only a few counts. Preparation of the TCRbeta library was carried out with unique molecular identifiers. MiXCR, applied by TCRdb to the PCR reads, yields one record per CDR3 protein. The sample holds roughly 350,000 distinct CDR3 sequences, 10% seen once. The receptor's source is a human donor who donated a stem cell graft to a child with acute lymphoblastic leukemia. V is TRBV7-3 and J is TRBJ2-3; 12 bases map to TRBD2. Source: PBMCs from the stem cell graft donor, taken from the stem cell graft. The CDR3 DNA reads TGTGCCAGCAGCCAGACTAGCGGGAGTATGGTCACAGATACGCAGTATTTT. It specifies CASSQTSGSMVTDTQYF.